Listed below are T cell receptor beta chains from one sample, sequenced in a study of a mutant IDH1 vaccine in newly diagnosed glioma. These receptors lack a known antigen. The data were produced by immunoSEQ multiplex PCR, yet TCRdb's version contains in-frame clones alone and is incomplete. The sample consists of some 130,000 clones, around three quarters of them appearing once. The sequences come from PBMCs, collected from a glioma patient whose treatment included an IDH1 peptide vaccine. Receptors were obtained from a man between 35 and 55 years old with glioma. The CDR3 runs from the conserved cysteine through the conserved F or W. D genes are given only for firm matches. Clone size, where shown, is once, few, many, or a class for clones that have expanded.

J	size	D	V	CDR3	DNA
TRBJ2-5	NA	TRBD1	TRBV30	CAWMRKGQGGETQYF	TGTGCCTGGATGCGAAAGGGACAGGGTGGCGAGACCCAGTACTTC
TRBJ2-7	NA	NA	TRBV4-3	CASSQDWGGEQYF	TGCGCCAGCAGCCAAGACTGGGGCGGCGAGCAGTACTTC
TRBJ2-2	NA	NA	TRBV10-3	CAITEANTGELFF	TGTGCCATCACCGAAGCAAACACCGGGGAGCTGTTTTTT
TRBJ2-7	once	TRBD1	TRBV6-6	CASSADRAYEQYF	TGTGCCAGCAGTGCTGACAGGGCCTACGAGCAGTACTTC
TRBJ2-7	NA	NA	TRBV19	CASSIDGYEQYF	TGTGCCAGTAGTATAGATGGATACGAGCAGTACTTC
TRBJ1-2	NA	NA	TRBV11-2	CASSLGAGVLNYGYTF	TGTGCCAGCAGCTTAGGAGCGGGCGTTCTAAACTATGGCTACACCTTC
TRBJ1-5	NA	NA	TRBV6-5	CASSSWPAPQPQHF	TGTGCCAGCAGTTCTTGGCCGGCGCCTCAGCCCCAGCATTTT
TRBJ2-7	NA	TRBD1	TRBV4-3	CASSQDPGQGAGEQYF	TGCGCCAGCAGCCAAGATCCGGGACAGGGGGCGGGCGAGCAGTACTTC
TRBJ2-2	NA	NA	TRBV15	CATSRETDTGELFF	TGTGCCACCAGCAGAGAAACAGACACCGGGGAGCTGTTTTTT
TRBJ1-1	NA	NA	TRBV19	CASSMGAGMNTEAFF	TGTGCCAGTAGTATGGGTGCAGGGATGAACACTGAAGCTTTCTTT
TRBJ2-2	NA	TRBD1	TRBV29-1	CSGETGMGTGELFF	TGCAGCGGGGAGACAGGGATGGGCACCGGGGAGCTGTTTTTT
TRBJ1-1	NA	TRBD1	TRBV18	CASSPRGPPWQGGPEAFF	TGTGCCAGCTCACCTCGTGGACCGCCTTGGCAGGGGGGCCCCGAAGCTTTCTTT
TRBJ2-5	NA	TRBD1	TRBV30	CAWSVLGGGETQYF	TGTGCCTGGAGTGTTTTAGGGGGCGGCGAGACCCAGTACTTC
TRBJ2-1	NA	TRBD2	TRBV7-2	CASAGGNNEQFF	TGTGCCAGCGCGGGGGGGAACAATGAGCAGTTCTTC
TRBJ2-1	NA	NA	TRBV29-1	CSVQVRLAADEQFF	TGCAGCGTTCAGGTACGGCTAGCCGCCGATGAGCAGTTCTTC
TRBJ2-1	NA	TRBD2	TRBV11-3	CASSRGLAAYNEQFF	TGTGCCAGCAGCAGGGGACTAGCGGCCTACAATGAGCAGTTCTTC
TRBJ1-6	NA	NA	TRBV30	CAWTGAFDSPLHF	TGTGCCTGGACTGGGGCGTTTGATTCACCCCTCCACTTT
TRBJ1-1	medium-sized	NA	TRBV9	CASTNGEGLNTEAFF	TGTGCCAGCACCAACGGTGAGGGGTTGAACACTGAAGCTTTCTTT
TRBJ1-3	NA	NA	TRBV6-6	CASSGMWDTIYF	TGTGCCAGCAGCGGTATGTGGGACACCATATATTTT